This T cell receptor beta chain was sequenced in a study of CD8+ T cells in alopecia areata (dated by TCRdb to about 2018). The study in broad terms: The treated patients, all with moderate-to-severe alopecia areata, were enrolled in an open-label pilot trial of oral tofacitinib given at 5 to 10 mg twice daily. In humans, TCRbeta sequencing was performed on scalp tissue and on sorted CD4+ and CD8+ peripheral blood T cells from healthy controls and from patients with patchy or totalis/universalis alopecia areata. Scalp clonality was compared among normal scalp (n=4), patchy alopecia areata scalp (n=8), and alopecia totalis/universalis scalp (n=8). Amplification of TCRbeta CDR3 regions was done by immunoSEQ multiplex PCR using 35 Vbeta forward primers and 13 Jbeta reverse primers. Tofacitinib-treated patients had biopsies at baseline and at 4 and 24 weeks of treatment, with a later scalp biopsy in several patients. The RNA source kit depended on sample type: the PAXgene miRNA kit for fixed scalp, the miRNeasy kit for PBMCs, and the RNeasy kit for mouse skin. In both human patients and the C3H/HeJ mouse model, the study applied high-throughput TCRbeta sequencing to look at T cell clonal expansion in alopecia areata. Tofacitinib was given for 6 to 18 months, followed by 6 months of follow-up off drug to assess delayed response and recurrence.

The method behind the library was the immunoSEQ multiplex PCR assay. RNA was extracted from all samples and reverse transcribed into cDNA as template for TCR sequencing. SuperScript III was used to make first-strand cDNA, primed with a 2:1 mix of oligo-dT and random hexamers. A synthetic immune receptor repertoire was used to gauge amplification bias, and whatever bias remained was removed computationally. The study's processing was this. Raw reads were preprocessed to remove errors, and CDR3 was defined according to IMGT conventions as the region from the conserved cysteine to phenylalanine. Clonality was calculated as 1 minus Shannon entropy normalized by log2 of the number of productive unique TCRs. CD4 or CD8 identity of scalp clones was inferred by cross-referencing scalp TCRbeta sequences with sorted blood CD4 and CD8 repertoires. TCRdb's version of the immuneACCESS table is confined to in-frame rearrangements and falls short of the full clone set. An unresolved V gene accounts for under half of the shortfall where checked; the remainder is of unknown origin. V, J and clone size are taken as reported in that table, and D and trimming were inferred from the DNA itself. The sample data list some 99,000 clones, and 35% to 45% of these were observed just once. 0.79% of the sample rests with the top ten.

This clone has just a few counts. Its antigen is unknown. No base qualities exist here, and no much larger clone lies one base off it. Here is what the overall study found, with its caveats: Scalp TCR repertoire analysis is complicated because resident alphabeta T cells in normal human skin are also sequenced, whereas mouse skin is dominated by gammadelta T cells. Compared with normal scalp, lesional scalp, particularly in alopecia totalis/universalis, had higher clonality and more expanded CD8+ clones, which suggests antigenic drive. TCR sequences shared between patients were less clear than in mice, possibly partly because of HLA diversity in the patient population.

Peripheral blood and lesional scalp punch biopsies were obtained from patients with alopecia areata. PBMCs were separated by density centrifugation and stained for CD3, CD4 and CD8, after which CD4+ and CD8+ T cells were sorted on a FACSAria. The germline V gene encodes CDR1 SGHTA and CDR2 FQGNSA. The germline ends are 7 bases apart after V is trimmed by 6 bases and J by 7 bases. The CDR3 numbers 11 residues from cysteine through phenylalanine. Here the CDR3 DNA is all that survives: 33 bases in frame from base 1. The rearrangement joined TRBV7-2 to TRBJ2-1, with the D gene call left open. Sequencing was performed on CD4+ T cells sorted from blood. The receptor's source is a human donor with alopecia areata. At the DNA level, the sequence is TGTGCCAGCAGTCGCAGAAATGAGCAGTTCTTC. This is translated as CASSRRNEQFF.